These T cell receptor beta chains were read from a single sample in a study of blood T cell repertoires in COVID-19. Produced via immunoSEQ multiplex PCR; TCRdb's table is partial and in-frame only. This table has fewer than 200,000 clones, roughly 87% appearing once. Sequencing input: PBMCs or T cells enriched from blood (not recorded which). The receptors were gathered from a human donor with acute COVID-19. The donor label of this sample is uncertain. The CDR3 runs from the conserved cysteine through the conserved F or W. A D gene is named only where the DNA matches it firmly. The size entry is marked missing in some rows and otherwise reads once, few, many or a size class.

clone_size j_call v_call d_call cdr3_nt cdr3_aa
- TRBJ2-1 TRBV23-1 TRBD1 TGCGCCAGCAGTCAACCGACAGGGACGAATGAGCAGTTCTTC CASSQPTGTNEQFF
- TRBJ2-5 TRBV3-1/TRBV3-2 - TGTGCCAGCAGCCAAGGCTCTAGAGAGACCCAGTACTTC CASSQGSRETQYF
- TRBJ1-2 TRBV5-1 TRBD1 TGCGCCAGCAGCCCGGACAGGGGAACTGGCTACACCTTC CASSPDRGTGYTF
- TRBJ2-1 TRBV5-6 TRBD1 TGTGCCAGCAGCCACCTCACAGGGGGCCGACACAATGAGCAGTTCTTC CASSHLTGGRHNEQFF
- TRBJ1-2 TRBV19 - TGTGCCAGTAGCCCCGCGGCCCAATTGGATGGCTACACCTTC CASSPAAQLDGYTF
- TRBJ1-3 TRBV12-3/TRBV12-4 - TGTGCCAGCCGAGTTGCGTCTGGAAACACCATATATTTT CASRVASGNTIYF
few TRBJ1-3 TRBV6-5 - TGTGCCAGCAGTTCACGAACAGGGAGCTCTGGAAACACCATATATTTT CASSSRTGSSGNTIYF
- TRBJ2-7 TRBV30 - TGTGCCTGGAGCAATTCAGGGGAATTTGACGAGCAGTACTTC CAWSNSGEFDEQYF
few TRBJ1-1 TRBV5-1 TRBD1 TGCGCCAGCAGCTATCGGACAGGGATGACTGAAGCTTTCTTT CASSYRTGMTEAFF
once TRBJ1-1 TRBV6-6 TRBD1 TGTGCCAGCAGTCGGGACAGGGGCAATGCTGAAGCTTTCTTT CASSRDRGNAEAFF
- TRBJ2-6 TRBV6-6 - TGTGCCAGCAGTCCCCGAGGGCAGGGGACATCTGGGGCCAACGTCCTGACTTTC CASSPRGQGTSGANVLTF
- TRBJ2-3 TRBV30 - TGTGCCTGGGATCTGGCCCCTTCAGATACGCAGTATTTT CAWDLAPSDTQYF
- TRBJ2-2 TRBV30 - TGTGCCTGGATGAGGGCCGGGGAGCTGTTTTTT CAWMRAGELFF
few TRBJ2-2 TRBV18 - TGTGCCAGCTCACCACGGGCAGGTCCGAACACCGGGGAGCTGTTTTTT CASSPRAGPNTGELFF
- TRBJ2-3 TRBV7-3 TRBD1 TGTGCCAGCAGCACCGGACAGGGCCGCACAGATACGCAGTATTTT CASSTGQGRTDTQYF
- TRBJ1-1 TRBV30 TRBD1 TGTGCCTGGAGTGTACGGAGGGACAGGGTGAACACTGAAGCTTTCTTT CAWSVRRDRVNTEAFF
- TRBJ2-5 TRBV6-5 TRBD2 TGTGCCAGCAGTTACGGCGGGGGGCACCAAGAGACCCAGTACTTC CASSYGGGHQETQYF
- TRBJ2-7 TRBV11-1 TRBD1 TGTGCCAGCAGCTTAGGGGACAGGGCCTCGCACGAGCAGTACTTC CASSLGDRASHEQYF
- TRBJ1-1 TRBV2 - TGTGCCAGCAGTGTCCGGGGAATGAACACTGAAGCTTTCTTT CASSVRGMNTEAFF
- TRBJ1-1 TRBV5-4 TRBD1 TGTGCCAGCAGCTTGCAGGGGGCTAACACTGAAGCTTTCTTT CASSLQGANTEAFF
- TRBJ2-7 TRBV6-1 - TGTGCCAGCAGTGAAGCGGGCCGTACCTACGAGCAGTACTTC CASSEAGRTYEQYF
- TRBJ1-2 TRBV3-1/TRBV3-2 - TGTGCCAGCAGCCAAGCTCAGTTTAACTATGGCTACACCTTC CASSQAQFNYGYTF
- TRBJ1-1 TRBV19 TRBD1 TGTGCCAGTAGTATTGGGACAGGGAGCACTGAAGCTTTCTTT CASSIGTGSTEAFF
- TRBJ2-4 TRBV30 TRBD1 TGTGCCGGAACAGGGGGCAGGGCCAAAAACATTCAGTACTTC CAGTGGRAKNIQYF
- TRBJ2-1 TRBV27 TRBD2 TGTGCCAGCAGTTTATTTCCCCCTTCTACTAGCGGGGGGGCAAACAATGAGCAGTTCTTC CASSLFPPSTSGGANNEQFF
- TRBJ2-3 TRBV7-2 - TGTGCCAGCAGCTCGTCGTGGAGCGGCCCAGATACGCAGTATTTT CASSSSWSGPDTQYF
- TRBJ2-5 TRBV12-5 TRBD1 TGTGCTAGTGCCTCCCGGACAGGGGATTACGAGACCCAGTACTTC CASASRTGDYETQYF
- TRBJ1-2 TRBV10-3 TRBD1 TGTGCCATCAGAGACTCGGGACAGGGTAACTATGGCTACACCTTC CAIRDSGQGNYGYTF
- TRBJ2-3 TRBV4-3 TRBD2 TGCGCCAGCAGCGCGACTAGCGGGGATGGGGATACGCAGTATTTT CASSATSGDGDTQYF
- TRBJ1-5 TRBV4-1 - TGCGCCAGCAGCCAAGGGGGAGGACGGGGCAATCAGCCCCAGCATTTT CASSQGGGRGNQPQHF
- TRBJ1-1 TRBV19 - TGTGCCAGTAGTACGCCTCAACAGGGGAACACTGAAGCTTTCTTT CASSTPQQGNTEAFF
- TRBJ2-1 TRBV24-1 TRBD2 TGTGCCACCAGTGAACAGCGGGGTTACAATGAGCAGTTCTTC CATSEQRGYNEQFF
few TRBJ2-7 TRBV27 TRBD2 TGTGCCAGCGCCAGGGAGGGGTACGAGCAGTACTTC CASAREGYEQYF
- TRBJ1-2 TRBV7-9 TRBD1 TGTGCCAGCCACCGGGACAGCTATGGCTACACCTTC CASHRDSYGYTF
- TRBJ1-2 TRBV28 - TGTGCCAGCAGGGACGACAGTTCTAACTATGGCTACACCTTC CASRDDSSNYGYTF